This T cell receptor beta chain was identified in a study of cytomegalovirus exposure and HLA in healthy donors. The study ran its PCR with 60 Vbeta and 13 Jbeta primers. TCRdb keeps only in-frame clones here, not all; method: immunoSEQ multiplex PCR. The sample yields some 150,000 clones, 74% seen once. Trimming removed 6 bases from V and 2 bases from J, with 10 bases in between. CDR3 length equals 13 residues. From germline, CDR1 is MNHEY and CDR2 SVGAGI. The chain joins TRBV6-5 to TRBJ1-1, with a weak D call TRBD1 (6 bases). The origin of this receptor is a man aged 18 to 30 in good health and CMV-seropositive. The specimen was PBMCs. CDR3: CASSPQGNTEAFF. The CDR3 DNA reads TGTGCCAGCAGCCCACAGGGAAACACTGAAGCTTTCTTT.